This TCR beta chain appears in the sequencing data of a study of human T cells and chemical hapten exposure. Sample time point: patch test 3, about 24 weeks after DPC sensitization. Stated treatment: therapeutic diphenylcyclopropenone sensitization with weekly scalp DPC. TCRdb re-derived calls from the RACE reads in MiXCR, one entry per CDR3 protein. The repertoire has about 89,000 distinct CDR3 sequences, roughly 13% of them found once; the top ten carry roughly 5.9%. J was trimmed by 7 bases and V by 9 bases; bases with no gene match: 3. Germline V gene data show CDR1 as MDHEN and CDR2 as SYDVKM. The CDR3 loop spans 11 amino acids.

Material: whole blood, obtained in connection with sensitization to the hapten diphenylcyclopropenone (DPC). The source of this sequence is a woman aged 45 to 65 with alopecia areata. Some clones in this sample may be carry-over from other donors' samples. The chain is built from TRBV28 and TRBJ2-4, with 7 positions matching TRBD1. The CDR3 is CASRQGNIQYF. CDR3 bases: TGTGCCAGTCGACAGGGCAACATTCAGTACTTC.